This T cell receptor beta chain derives from a study of blood T cell repertoires in COVID-19. Study background: Specimens from acute and convalescent COVID-19 originated in the United States, Italy and Spain. The cDNA or gDNA used as material had been derived from T cells, B-cell-depleted T cells, or PBMCs.

Profiled with immunoSEQ multiplex PCR; TCRdb holds only in-frame clones, not every one. The profile shows about 190,000 clones, roughly nine tenths of them singletons. Per the germline V gene, CDR1 is SGHNT and CDR2 is YYREEE (reference sequence). The CDR3 is 13 residues long. Trimming removed 4 bases from V and 9 bases from J, with 14 bases in between. This clone was seen more than once but under ten times. The chain uses TRBV5-4 and TRBJ1-5, with D hard to call. The sequencing input was peripheral blood. This clonotype was obtained from a man in his sixties with active or convalescent COVID-19. In DNA form, the CDR3 reads TGTGCCAGCAGCCATGACTTCAACGGGCCCCAGCATTTT. It encodes CASSHDFNGPQHF.